This TCR beta chain was obtained from a study of blood T cell repertoires in COVID-19. Looking at the study overall: COVID-19 samples collected from the United States, Italy and Spain covered acute and convalescent phases. Nucleic acid was either cDNA or gDNA, and it came from T cells, B-cell-depleted T cells, or PBMCs.

Original processing notes: Reference gene primer amplification in the assay estimated nucleated cell counts. Clones were sequenced by immunoSEQ multiplex PCR, and TCRdb holds only the in-frame ones, with some missing. V and J calls and clone size are those listed in that table; D and trimming were worked out from the DNA. The sample contains approximately 250,000 clones, about 80% of which appear only once. V gave up 0 bases and J gave up 1 base, with 10 bases separating them. There are 16 residues in the CDR3. Germline CDR1 and CDR2: KGHDR and SFDVKD. Sequenced: peripheral blood. This receptor was identified in a human donor in a cohort sampled during active COVID-19. The chain joins TRBV24-1 to TRBJ2-3, with D tentatively TRBD2 (5 bases). The DNA for the CDR3 is TGTGCCACCAGTGATTTGCCGGGGAGAGGCACAGATACGCAGTATTTT. Protein product: CATSDLPGRGTDTQYF.